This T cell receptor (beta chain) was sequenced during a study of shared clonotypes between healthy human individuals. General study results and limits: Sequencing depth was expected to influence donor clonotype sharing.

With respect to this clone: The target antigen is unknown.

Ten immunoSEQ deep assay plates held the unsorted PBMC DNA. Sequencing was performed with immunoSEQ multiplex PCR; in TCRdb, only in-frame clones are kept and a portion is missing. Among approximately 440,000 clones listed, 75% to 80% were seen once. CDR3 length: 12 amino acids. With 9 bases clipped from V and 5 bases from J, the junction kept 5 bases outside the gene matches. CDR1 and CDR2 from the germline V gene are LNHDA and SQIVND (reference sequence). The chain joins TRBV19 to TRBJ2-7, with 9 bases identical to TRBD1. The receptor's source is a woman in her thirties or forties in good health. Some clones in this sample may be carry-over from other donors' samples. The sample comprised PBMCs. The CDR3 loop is CASGTGIDEQYF. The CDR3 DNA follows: TGTGCCAGCGGGACAGGGATCGACGAGCAGTACTTC.